This TCR beta chain was recorded in a study of regulatory T cells in long-lasting Graves disease. Findings and limits, study-wide: TRBV28, TRBJ1-2 and TRBJ2-5 were segments that persistent disease favored.

According to the study, TCR beta libraries were built with iRepertoire HTBI primers and CDR3-region Arm-PCR. Authors' methods: Identification yielded around 68 TRBV and under 15 TRBJ segments across samples. MiXCR was run by TCRdb on the multiplex PCR reads, yielding one entry per CDR3 protein. The V and J calls were determined by TCRdb, not by the authors. The data hold a few hundred thousand distinct CDR3 sequences, with roughly 20% observed a single time. As for time point: persistent/refractory GD, antithyroid drugs over 5 years with positive TRAb. Extracted PBMC RNA gave rise to the TCR library. This clonotype has just a few counts. The antigen is not known. This CDR3 has 16 residues. Germline CDR1 reads MGHDK; CDR2 reads SYGVNS. V was cut by 2 bases and J by 2 bases, with 12 bases left in between.

The genes are TRBV25-1 and TRBJ2-2, with a possible D match to TRBD1 (6 bases). Sequenced here: peripheral blood mononuclear cells (PBMCs), sampled when the disease was refractory, from a patient treated with antithyroid drugs. The clonotype was recovered from a woman aged 40 to 50 with Graves disease. The CDR3 region has the DNA TGTGCCAGCAGTGAAGGCTACAGGGAAAACACCGGGGAGCTGTTTTTT. As protein: CASSEGYRENTGELFF.